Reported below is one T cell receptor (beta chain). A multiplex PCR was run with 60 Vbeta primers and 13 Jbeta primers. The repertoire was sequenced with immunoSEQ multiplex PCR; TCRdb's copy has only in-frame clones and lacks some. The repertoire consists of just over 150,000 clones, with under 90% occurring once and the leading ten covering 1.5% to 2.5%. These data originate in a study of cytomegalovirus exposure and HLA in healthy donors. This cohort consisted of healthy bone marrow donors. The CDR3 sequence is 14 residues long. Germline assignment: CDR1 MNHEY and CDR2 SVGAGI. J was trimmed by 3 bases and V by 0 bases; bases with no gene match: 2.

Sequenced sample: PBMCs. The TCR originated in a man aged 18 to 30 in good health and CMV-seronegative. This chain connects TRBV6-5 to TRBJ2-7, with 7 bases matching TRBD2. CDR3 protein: CASSYSGGDYEQYF. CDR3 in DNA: TGTGCCAGCAGTTACTCGGGGGGGGACTACGAGCAGTACTTC.